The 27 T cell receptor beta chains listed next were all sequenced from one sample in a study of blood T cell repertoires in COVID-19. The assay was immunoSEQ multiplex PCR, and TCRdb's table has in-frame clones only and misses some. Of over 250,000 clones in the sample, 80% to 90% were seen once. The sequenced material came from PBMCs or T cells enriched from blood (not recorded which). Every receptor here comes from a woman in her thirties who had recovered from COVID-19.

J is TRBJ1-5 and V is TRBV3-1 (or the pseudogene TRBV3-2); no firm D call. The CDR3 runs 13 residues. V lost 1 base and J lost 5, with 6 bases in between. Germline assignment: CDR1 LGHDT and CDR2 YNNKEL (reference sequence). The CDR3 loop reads CASSQGGYQPQHF. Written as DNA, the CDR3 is TGTGCCAGCAGCCAAGGCGGGTATCAGCCCCAGCATTTT.

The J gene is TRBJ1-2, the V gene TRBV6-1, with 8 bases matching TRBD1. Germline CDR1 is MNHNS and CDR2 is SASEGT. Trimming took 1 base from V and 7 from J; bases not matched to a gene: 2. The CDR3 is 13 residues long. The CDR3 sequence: CASSEDGQGGYTF. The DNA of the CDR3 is TGTGCCAGCAGTGAAGATGGACAGGGTGGCTACACCTTC.

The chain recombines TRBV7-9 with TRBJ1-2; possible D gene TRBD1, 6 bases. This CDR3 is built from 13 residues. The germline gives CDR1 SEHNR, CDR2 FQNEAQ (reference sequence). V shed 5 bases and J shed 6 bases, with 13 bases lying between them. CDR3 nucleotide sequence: TGTGCCAGCAGCGCACAGGGATCGGATGGCTACACCTTC. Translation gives CASSAQGSDGYTF.

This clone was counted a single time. The CDR3 region has the DNA TGTGCCACCAGGCAGAACGATTACAATGAGCAGTTCTTC. Protein product: CATRQNDYNEQFF. V usage is TRBV24-1 and J usage is TRBJ2-1, with D uncertain. The germline V gene has CDR1 KGHDR and CDR2 SFDVKD. CDR3 length: 13 residues. Trimming pared 7 bases from V and 4 bases from J, leaving 10 bases between.

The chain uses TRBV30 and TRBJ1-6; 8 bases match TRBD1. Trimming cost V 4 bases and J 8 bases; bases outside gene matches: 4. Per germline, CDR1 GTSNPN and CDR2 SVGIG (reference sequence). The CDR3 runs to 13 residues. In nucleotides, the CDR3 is TGTGCCTGGAACCAGGGGGCCTATTCACCCCTCCACTTT. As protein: CAWNQGAYSPLHF.

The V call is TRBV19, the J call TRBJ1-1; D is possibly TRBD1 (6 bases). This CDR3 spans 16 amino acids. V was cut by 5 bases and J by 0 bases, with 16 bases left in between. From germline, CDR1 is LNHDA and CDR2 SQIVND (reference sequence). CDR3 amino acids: CASSHRDPLMNTEAFF. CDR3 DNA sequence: TGTGCCAGTAGTCACAGGGACCCCTTGATGAACACTGAAGCTTTCTTT.

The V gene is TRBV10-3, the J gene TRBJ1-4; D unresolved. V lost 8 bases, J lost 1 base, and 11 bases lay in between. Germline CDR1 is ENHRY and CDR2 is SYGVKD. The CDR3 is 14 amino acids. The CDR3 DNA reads TGTGCCATCGGCCCGGGTGTAACTAATGAAAAACTGTTTTTT. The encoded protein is CAIGPGVTNEKLFF.

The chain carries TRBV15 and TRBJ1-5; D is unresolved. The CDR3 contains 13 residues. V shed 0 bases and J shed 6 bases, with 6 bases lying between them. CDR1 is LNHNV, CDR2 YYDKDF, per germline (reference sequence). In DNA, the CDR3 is TGTGCCACCAGCAGAGATCCGGTTCAGCCCCAGCATTTT. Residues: CATSRDPVQPQHF.

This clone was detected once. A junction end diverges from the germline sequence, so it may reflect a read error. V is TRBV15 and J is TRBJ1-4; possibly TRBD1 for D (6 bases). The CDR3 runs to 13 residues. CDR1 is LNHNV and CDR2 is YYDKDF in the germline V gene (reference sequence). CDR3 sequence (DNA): TGTGCCACCAGCGGAGACAGGTCCGAAAAACTGTTTTTT. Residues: CATSGDRSEKLFF.

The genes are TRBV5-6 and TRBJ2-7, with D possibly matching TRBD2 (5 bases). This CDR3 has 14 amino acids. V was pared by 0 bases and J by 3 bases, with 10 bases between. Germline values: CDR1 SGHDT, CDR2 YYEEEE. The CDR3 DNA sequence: TGTGCCAGCAGCTTGGTCGGGGTACGCTACGAGCAGTACTTC. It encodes CASSLVGVRYEQYF.

CDR3 region: CASSYSGGGLADTQYF. In DNA form, the CDR3 reads TGTGCCAGCAGCTATTCAGGGGGAGGCCTGGCAGATACGCAGTATTTT. This sequence joins TRBV5-5 and TRBJ2-3, with TRBD1 as a possible D gene (7 bases). Germline V gene sequence: CDR1 SGHKS, CDR2 YYEKEE (reference sequence). V lost 3 bases, J lost 4 bases, and 18 bases lay in between. The CDR3 extends over 16 amino acids.

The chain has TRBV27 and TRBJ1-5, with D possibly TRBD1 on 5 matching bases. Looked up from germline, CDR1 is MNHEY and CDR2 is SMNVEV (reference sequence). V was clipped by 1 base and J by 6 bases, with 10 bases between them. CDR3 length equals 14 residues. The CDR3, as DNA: TGTGCCAGCAGTTTATTGGGGGGATCTCAGCCCCAGCATTTT. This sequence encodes CASSLLGGSQPQHF.

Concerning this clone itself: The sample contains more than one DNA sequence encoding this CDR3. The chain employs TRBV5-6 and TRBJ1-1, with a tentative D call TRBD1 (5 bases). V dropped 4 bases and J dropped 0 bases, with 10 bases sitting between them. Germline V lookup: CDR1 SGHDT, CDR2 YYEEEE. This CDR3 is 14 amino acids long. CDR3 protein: CASSGALLNTEAFF. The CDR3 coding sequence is TGTGCCAGCAGCGGGGCACTGTTGAACACTGAAGCTTTCTTT.

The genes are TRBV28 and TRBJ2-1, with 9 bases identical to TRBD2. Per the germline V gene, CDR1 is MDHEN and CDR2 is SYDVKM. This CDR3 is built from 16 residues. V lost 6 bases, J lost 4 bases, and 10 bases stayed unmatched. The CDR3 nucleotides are TGTGCCAGCAGGAGACCCGGCGGGGGGGGTTACAATGAGCAGTTCTTC. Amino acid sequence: CASRRPGGGGYNEQFF.

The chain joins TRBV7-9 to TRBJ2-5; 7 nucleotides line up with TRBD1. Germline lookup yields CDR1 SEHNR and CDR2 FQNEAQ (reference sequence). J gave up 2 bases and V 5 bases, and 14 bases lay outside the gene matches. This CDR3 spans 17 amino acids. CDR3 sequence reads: CASSAGTVKGHQETQYF. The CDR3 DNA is TGTGCCAGCAGCGCCGGGACAGTGAAAGGCCATCAAGAGACCCAGTACTTC.

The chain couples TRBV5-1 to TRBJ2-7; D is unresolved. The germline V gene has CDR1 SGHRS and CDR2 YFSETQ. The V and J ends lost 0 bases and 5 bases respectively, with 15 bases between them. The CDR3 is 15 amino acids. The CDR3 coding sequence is TGCGCCAGCAGCTTGGGACTCCCCAACGCCCACGAGCAGTACTTC. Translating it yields CASSLGLPNAHEQYF.

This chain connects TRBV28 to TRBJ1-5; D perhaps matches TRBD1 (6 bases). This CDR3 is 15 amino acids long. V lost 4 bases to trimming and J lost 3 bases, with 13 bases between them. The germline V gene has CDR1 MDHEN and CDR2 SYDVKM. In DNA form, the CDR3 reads TGTGCCAGCAGTTCCCGTTCAGGGGCCAATCAGCCCCAGCATTTT. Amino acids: CASSSRSGANQPQHF.

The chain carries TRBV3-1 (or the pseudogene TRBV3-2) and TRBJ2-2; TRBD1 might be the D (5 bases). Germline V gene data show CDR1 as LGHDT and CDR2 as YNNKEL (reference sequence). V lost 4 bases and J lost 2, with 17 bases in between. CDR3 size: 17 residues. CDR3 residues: CASSLNRTDENTGELFF. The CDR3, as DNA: TGTGCCAGCAGCCTGAACAGGACCGACGAAAACACCGGGGAGCTGTTTTTT.

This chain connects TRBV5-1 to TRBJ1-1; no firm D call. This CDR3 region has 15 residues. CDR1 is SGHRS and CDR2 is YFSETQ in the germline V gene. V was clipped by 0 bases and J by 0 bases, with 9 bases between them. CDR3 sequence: CASSLGPGMNTEAFF. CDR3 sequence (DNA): TGCGCCAGCAGCTTGGGTCCGGGGATGAACACTGAAGCTTTCTTT. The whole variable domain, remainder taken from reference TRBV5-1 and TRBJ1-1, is KAGVTQTPRYLIKTRGQQVTLSCSPISGHRSVSWYQQTPGQGLQFLFEYFSETQRNKGNFPGRFSGRQFSNSRSEMNVSTLELGDSALYLCASSLGPGMNTEAFFGQGTRLTVV.

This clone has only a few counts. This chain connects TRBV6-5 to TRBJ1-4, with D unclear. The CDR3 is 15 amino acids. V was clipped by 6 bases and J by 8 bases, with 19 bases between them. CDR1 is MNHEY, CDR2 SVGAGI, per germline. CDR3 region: CASRPSWASEEKLFF. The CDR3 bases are TGTGCCAGCAGACCAAGTTGGGCGTCCGAAGAAAAACTGTTTTTT.

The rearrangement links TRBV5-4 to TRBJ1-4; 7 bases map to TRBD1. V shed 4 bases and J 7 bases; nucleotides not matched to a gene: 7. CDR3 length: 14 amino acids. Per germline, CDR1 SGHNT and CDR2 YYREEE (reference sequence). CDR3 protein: CASSQGGAGEKLFF. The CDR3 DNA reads TGTGCCAGCAGCCAAGGGGGCGCCGGTGAAAAACTGTTTTTT.

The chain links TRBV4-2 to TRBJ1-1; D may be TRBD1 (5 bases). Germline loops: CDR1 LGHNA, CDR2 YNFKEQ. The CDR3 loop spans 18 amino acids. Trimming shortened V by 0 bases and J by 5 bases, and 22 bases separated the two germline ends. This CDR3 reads CASSQDFTADSLRTEAFF. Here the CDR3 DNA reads TGTGCCAGCAGCCAAGATTTCACGGCTGACAGTTTGAGGACTGAAGCTTTCTTT.

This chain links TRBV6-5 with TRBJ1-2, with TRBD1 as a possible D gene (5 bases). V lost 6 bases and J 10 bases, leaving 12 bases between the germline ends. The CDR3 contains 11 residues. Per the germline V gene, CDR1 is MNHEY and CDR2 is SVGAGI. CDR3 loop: CASSPGTFYTF. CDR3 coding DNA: TGTGCCAGCAGCCCCGGGACTTTCTACACCTTC.

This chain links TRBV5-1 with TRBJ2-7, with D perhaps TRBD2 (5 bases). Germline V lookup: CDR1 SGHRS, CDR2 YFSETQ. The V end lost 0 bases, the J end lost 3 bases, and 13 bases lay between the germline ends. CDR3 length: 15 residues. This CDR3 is CASSLEGRASYEQYF. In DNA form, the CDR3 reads TGCGCCAGCAGCTTGGAAGGGAGAGCGAGCTACGAGCAGTACTTC. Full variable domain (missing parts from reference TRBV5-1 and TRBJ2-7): KAGVTQTPRYLIKTRGQQVTLSCSPISGHRSVSWYQQTPGQGLQFLFEYFSETQRNKGNFPGRFSGRQFSNSRSEMNVSTLELGDSALYLCASSLEGRASYEQYFGPGTRLTVT.

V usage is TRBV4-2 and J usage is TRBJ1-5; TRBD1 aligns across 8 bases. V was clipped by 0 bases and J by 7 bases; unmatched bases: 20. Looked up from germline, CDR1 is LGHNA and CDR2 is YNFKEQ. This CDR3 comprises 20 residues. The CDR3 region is CASSQDNKAVRGRGGQPQHF. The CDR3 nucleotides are TGTGCCAGCAGCCAAGATAATAAAGCGGTCAGGGGGCGCGGGGGCCAGCCCCAGCATTTT.

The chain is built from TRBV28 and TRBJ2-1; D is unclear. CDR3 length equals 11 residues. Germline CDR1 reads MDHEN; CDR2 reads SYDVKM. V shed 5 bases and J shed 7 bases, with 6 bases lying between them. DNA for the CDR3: TGTGCCAGCAGTCCCCAGAATGAGCAGTTCTTC. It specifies CASSPQNEQFF.

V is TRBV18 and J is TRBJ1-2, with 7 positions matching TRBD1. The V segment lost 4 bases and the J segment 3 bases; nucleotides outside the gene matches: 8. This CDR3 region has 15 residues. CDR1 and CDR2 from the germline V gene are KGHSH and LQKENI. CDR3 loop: CASSHSEGADYGYTF. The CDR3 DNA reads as TGTGCCAGCTCACATTCTGAGGGGGCCGACTATGGCTACACCTTC. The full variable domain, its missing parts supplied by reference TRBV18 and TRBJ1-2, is NAGVMQNPRHLVRRRGQEARLRCSPMKGHSHVYWYRQLPEEGLKFMVYLQKENIIDESGMPKERFSAEFPKEGPSILRIQQVVRGDSAAYFCASSHSEGADYGYTFGSGTRLTVV.